What follows are 15 T cell receptor beta chains derived from one specimen sequenced in a study of CD8+CD57+ T cells in acquired aplastic anemia. The TCR beta profiling, which covered VDJ combination and CDR3 sequence, was carried out using genomic DNA as the template. TCRdb re-called the reads with MiXCR, one entry per CDR3 protein. The table has roughly 170,000 distinct CDR3 sequences, 50% to 75% seen once. Sequenced material: sorted CD4+, CD8+, or CD8+CD57+ T cells (not recorded which) from PBMCs. The receptor set was obtained from a human donor in good health.

This chain links TRBV7-8 with TRBJ2-5; TRBD2 aligns across 8 bases. J lost 3 bases, V lost 5 bases, and 8 bases had no gene match. There are 15 residues in the CDR3. Germline CDR1 SGHVS, CDR2 FQNEAQ. CDR3 residues: CASSPGGTREETQYF. The DNA for the CDR3 is TGTGCCAGCAGCCCGGGGGGGACAAGGGAAGAGACCCAGTACTTC.

The table lists this clonotype with many counts. DNA for the CDR3: TGCAGCCCCCCGGGAGGGATAACTGAAGCTTTCTTT. Translated: CSPPGGITEAFF. This chain links TRBV29-1 with TRBJ1-1; D unclear. This CDR3 has 12 residues. CDR1 is SQVTM, CDR2 ANQGSEA, per germline. The V end lost 8 bases, the J end lost 5 bases, and 15 bases lay between the germline ends.

The rearrangement links TRBV6-5 to TRBJ1-2; 9 nucleotides agree with TRBD1. The V gene's germline CDR1 is MNHEY and CDR2 SVGAGI. V shed 4 bases and J 5 bases; nucleotides not matched to a gene: 11. The CDR3 is 16 residues long. The DNA of the CDR3 is TGTGCCAGCAGTTCCTATCTGGACAGGGGTTTTTATGGCTACACCTTC. As protein: CASSSYLDRGFYGYTF.

This clonotype was recorded many times. This chain links TRBV15 with TRBJ2-3, with 9 bases fitting TRBD2. The junction had 8 bases not matched to a gene; V was cut back by 5 bases and J by 2 bases. The germline CDR1 and CDR2 sequences are LNHNV and YYDKDF (reference sequence). The CDR3 loop spans 16 amino acids. DNA for the CDR3: TGTGCCACCAGCGGAGGACTAGCGTATCCCACAGATACGCAGTATTTT. This sequence encodes CATSGGLAYPTDTQYF.

At least ten counts were recorded for this clonotype. This chain uses TRBV19 with TRBJ1-6; tentatively, D is TRBD1 (5 bases). The CDR3 is made up of 16 amino acids. From germline, CDR1 is LNHDA and CDR2 SQIVND (reference sequence). Trimming removed 2 bases at V and 11 bases at J, with 19 bases between. The CDR3 region has the DNA TGTGCCAGTAGTATATTTTCGACAGCAGGGTTTACACCCCTCCACTTT. Translation gives CASSIFSTAGFTPLHF.

On this clonotype itself: The junction departs from the called germline gene at one end, perhaps through a read error. The gene calls are TRBV2 and TRBJ1-1; no firm D call. This CDR3 is built from 14 residues. The V gene's germline CDR1 is SNHLY and CDR2 FYNNEI. The CDR3 sequence is CASSVFPLNTEASF. DNA of the CDR3: TGTGCCAGCAGTGTTTTCCCGTTGAACACTGAAGCTTCCTTT. The full variable domain, completed using reference TRBV2 and TRBJ1-1, is EPEVTQTPSHQVTQMGQEVILRCVPISNHLYFYWYRQILGQKVEFLVSFYNNEISEKSEIFDDQFSVERPDGSNFTLKIRSTKLEDSAMYFCASSVFPLNTEASFGQGTRLTVV.

The chain has TRBV5-6 and TRBJ2-5, with 7 bases aligning to TRBD1. The germline V gene has CDR1 SGHDT and CDR2 YYEEEE. The ends lost 0 bases at V and 5 bases at J; junction bases unmatched: 7. The CDR3 has 15 amino acids. The CDR3: CASSLGPDREETQYF. The CDR3 DNA follows: TGTGCCAGCAGCTTGGGCCCCGACAGGGAGGAGACCCAGTACTTC.

This sequence joins TRBV29-1 and TRBJ2-1, with 10 bases lining up with TRBD1. From germline, CDR1 is SQVTM and CDR2 ANQGSEA. V shed 7 bases, J shed 4 bases, and the junction held 7 bases outside the gene matches. This CDR3 is 14 amino acids long. The CDR3 DNA reads as TGCAGCGCCCTCCGGGACAGGGGTTACAATGAGCAGTTCTTC. Protein product: CSALRDRGYNEQFF.

There are a few counts of this clonotype. V is TRBV10-3 and J is TRBJ2-1; D ambiguous. Germline CDR1 and CDR2: ENHRY and SYGVKD. V was shortened by 4 bases and J by 8 bases, with 6 bases between the two germline ends. The CDR3 sequence is 11 residues long. The CDR3 bases are TGTGCCATCAGTGTTAAGTATGAGCAGTTCTTC. Translation: CAISVKYEQFF.

This clonotype was counted once. V usage is TRBV5-1 and J usage is TRBJ2-2, with TRBD1 matching 7 bases. V dropped 4 bases and J dropped 4; count of bases not matched to a gene: 4. The CDR3 sequence is 14 residues long. Per germline, CDR1 SGHRS and CDR2 YFSETQ. CDR3 loop: CASSKGAATGELFF. The CDR3 DNA is TGCGCCAGCAGCAAGGGGGCGGCCACCGGGGAGCTGTTTTTT.

The gene calls are TRBV7-6 and TRBJ2-7, with D perhaps TRBD2 (6 bases). The length of the CDR3 is 13 residues. With 5 bases removed from V and 1 base from J, the gap between germline ends came to 9 bases. Germline CDR1 is SGHVS and CDR2 is FNYEAQ. DNA for the CDR3: TGTGCCAGCAGCCAGGGACTGTCCTACGAGCAGTACTTC. Protein: CASSQGLSYEQYF. Combining the CDR3 with reference TRBV7-6 and TRBJ2-7 gives the whole variable domain GAGVSQSPRYKVTKRGQDVALRCDPISGHVSLYWYRQALGQGPEFLTYFNYEAQQDKSGLPNDRFSAERPEGSISTLTIQRTEQRDSAMYRCASSQGLSYEQYFGPGTRLTVT.

A word on this clonotype: One end of the junction fails to match germline, which may point to a read error. The chain joins TRBV7-8 to TRBJ1-6; D not resolved. CDR1 SGHVS and CDR2 FQNEAQ come from the germline V gene. This CDR3 is 17 amino acids long. The chain's CDR3 is CASSASSPGSYTSPLHF. CDR3 nucleotide sequence: TGTGCCAGCAGCGCCTCAAGTCCGGGCTCCTATACTTCACCCCTCCACTTT.

This clonotype showed up just once. The J gene is TRBJ1-1, the V gene TRBV15; D is undetermined. Germline V gives CDR1 LNHNV, CDR2 YYDKDF (reference sequence). This CDR3 is built from 13 residues. Trimming took 0 bases from V and 7 from J, leaving 9 bases between them. CDR3 loop: CATSRDALGEAFF. Written as DNA, the CDR3 is TGTGCCACCAGCAGAGATGCGTTGGGTGAAGCTTTCTTT.

Only a few counts were recorded for this clonotype. The gene calls are TRBV7-9 and TRBJ2-7, with 7 bases matching TRBD1. The CDR3 is made up of 13 amino acids. CDR1 is SEHNR and CDR2 is FQNEAQ in the germline V gene (reference sequence). V lost 5 bases and J lost 2; bases outside the gene matches: 3. The CDR3 loop reads CASSPGQPYEQYF. DNA for the CDR3: TGTGCCAGCAGCCCGGGACAGCCCTACGAGCAGTACTTC.

The chain combines TRBV6-2 or TRBV6-3 with TRBJ2-5; 9 bases align to TRBD2. The CDR3 length is 15 residues. J was trimmed by 5 bases and V by 0 bases; bases with no gene match: 4. Germline-derived CDR1 and CDR2 are MNHEY and SVGEGT. The CDR3 region has the DNA TGTGCCAGCAGTTACTCGACTAGCGGCTGGGAGACCCAGTACTTC. It specifies CASSYSTSGWETQYF.